This is a list of T cell receptor beta chains from one sample in a study of OX40 agonist ivuxolimab in advanced cancers. The method was immunoSEQ multiplex PCR; TCRdb's version includes in-frame clones alone and lacks a portion of them. The table shows roughly 35,000 clones, with 65% to 90% occurring only once. Sequencing was performed on CD4+ or CD8+ T cells sorted from blood, taken in a trial of the OX40 agonist ivuxolimab. These receptors were collected from an adult with an advanced solid tumor such as melanoma, head and neck, liver or kidney cancer. Both conserved end residues are part of each CDR3. Fields, in order: J gene, V gene, D gene, clone size, CDR3 protein, CDR3 DNA. A D gene is named only where the DNA matches it firmly. Not all rows give a size; the values are once, few, many and, for expanded clones, a class.

>TRBJ1-5|TRBV30|-|-
CAWAQGPNQPQHF
TGTGCCTGGGCACAGGGACCAAATCAGCCCCAGCATTTT
>TRBJ2-7|TRBV11-2|-|-
CASSFSAGGNYEQYF
TGTGCCAGCAGCTTCTCAGCCGGGGGTAACTACGAGCAGTACTTC
>TRBJ1-1|TRBV6-5|TRBD1|once
CASSDRGTEAFF
TGTGCCAGCAGTGACAGGGGCACTGAAGCTTTCTTT
>TRBJ2-5|TRBV7-9|TRBD2|-
CASSLGLAGTQETQYF
TGTGCCAGCAGCCTCGGACTAGCGGGGACTCAAGAGACCCAGTACTTC
>TRBJ1-2|TRBV5-1|TRBD1|-
CASSPTFDRVSGYTF
TGCGCCAGCAGCCCGACCTTCGACAGGGTGAGTGGCTACACCTTC
>TRBJ1-2|TRBV6-5|TRBD1|once
CASSPGGANYGYTF
TGTGCCAGCAGTCCAGGGGGGGCTAACTATGGCTACACCTTC
>TRBJ2-2|TRBV4-1|-|medium-sized
CASSQWGHTNTGELFF
TGCGCCAGCAGCCAATGGGGACATACGAACACCGGGGAGCTGTTTTTT
>TRBJ2-2|TRBV7-2|TRBD1|-
CASTLAGGNTGELFF
TGTGCCAGCACTCTAGCAGGGGGGAACACCGGGGAGCTGTTTTTT
>TRBJ2-1|TRBV2|-|-
CASTQGSNEQFF
TGTGCCAGCACTCAGGGTTCTAATGAGCAGTTCTTC
>TRBJ1-2|TRBV7-9|-|-
CASSLDTYNYGYTF
TGTGCCAGCAGCTTGGACACTTATAACTATGGCTACACCTTC
>TRBJ2-5|TRBV6-6|-|-
CASSRSGQETQYF
TGTGCCAGCAGTCGCTCGGGGCAAGAGACCCAGTACTTC
>TRBJ1-2|TRBV11-2|-|-
CASSFGSGARGGYTF
TGTGCCAGCAGCTTTGGATCCGGGGCCCGCGGGGGCTACACCTTC
>TRBJ1-2|TRBV6-5|-|-
CASSLDTSRRYGYTF
TGTGCCAGCAGTTTGGACACCTCCCGACGGTATGGCTACACCTTC
>TRBJ2-3|TRBV5-4|TRBD2|-
CASSLVKRGGGTDTQYF
TGTGCCAGCAGCTTGGTGAAGCGGGGCGGGGGCACAGATACGCAGTATTTT
>TRBJ1-2|TRBV30|-|-
CAWSVDGYTF
TGTGCCTGGAGTGTGGATGGCTACACCTTC
>TRBJ2-7|TRBV19|-|once
CASSIFGTLGEQYF
TGTGCCAGTAGTATTTTCGGGACCTTGGGGGAGCAGTACTTC
>TRBJ2-7|TRBV6-6|TRBD1|few
CASKERTGISYEQYF
TGTGCCAGCAAGGAAAGGACAGGGATCTCCTACGAGCAGTACTTC
>TRBJ2-3|TRBV2|TRBD2|-
CASSTGLAGGDTQYF
TGTGCCAGCAGTACCGGACTAGCGGGGGGAGATACGCAGTATTTT
>TRBJ2-3|TRBV6-5|-|-
CASSYSFRGNTKQYF
TGTGCCAGCAGTTACTCTTTCCGGGGGAACACTAAGCAGTATTTT
>TRBJ2-5|TRBV18|TRBD1|few
CASSLSGQLETQYF
TGTGCCAGCTCACTCTCGGGACAGCTAGAGACCCAGTACTTC
>TRBJ1-4|TRBV5-1|-|few
CASSSGGANEKLFF
TGCGCCAGCAGTTCGGGGGGTGCTAATGAAAAACTGTTTTTT
>TRBJ2-7|TRBV19|TRBD1|-
CASSPAGTGLYEQYF
TGTGCCAGTAGCCCTGCCGGGACAGGGCTCTACGAGCAGTACTTC
>TRBJ1-1|TRBV9|-|-
CASSVDPRLGTEAFF
TGTGCCAGCAGCGTAGACCCACGCCTGGGCACTGAAGCTTTCTTT
>TRBJ2-5|TRBV7-6|-|-
CASSLQETQYF
TGTGCCAGCAGCTTGCAAGAGACCCAGTACTTC
>TRBJ2-7|TRBV7-8|-|-
CASSQPWTSYEQYF
TGTGCCAGCAGCCAACCTTGGACCTCCTACGAGCAGTACTTC
>TRBJ2-4|TRBV11-2|TRBD1|-
CASSRVTGGGIQYF
TGTGCCAGCAGCCGAGTAACAGGGGGCGGCATTCAGTACTTC
>TRBJ1-2|TRBV27|TRBD1|-
CASSRSGGGYGYTF
TGTGCCAGCTCCAGGTCAGGGGGCGGCTATGGCTACACCTTC
>TRBJ2-1|TRBV7-2|TRBD1|-
CASSLARGPYNEQFF
TGTGCCAGCAGCTTAGCGAGGGGGCCCTACAATGAGCAGTTCTTC
>TRBJ1-4|TRBV29-1|-|-
CSVGGPQLFF
TGCAGCGTGGGGGGACCGCAACTGTTTTTT
>TRBJ2-5|TRBV7-2|-|-
CASSIASGTLGVETQYF
TGTGCCAGCAGCATAGCGTCGGGGACTTTGGGGGTAGAGACCCAGTACTTC
>TRBJ1-2|TRBV7-2|-|once
CASSLAPLEGLLSGYTF
TGTGCCAGCAGCTTAGCGCCTCTAGAAGGCCTTTTAAGTGGCTACACCTTC
>TRBJ1-2|TRBV9|-|-
CASSGSETGLYGYTF
TGTGCCAGCAGCGGGAGCGAAACAGGACTCTATGGCTACACCTTC
>TRBJ1-2|TRBV7-8|-|-
CASSHRREGRYGYTF
TGTGCCAGCAGCCACAGGCGGGAGGGCCGGTATGGCTACACCTTC
>TRBJ1-1|TRBV7-9|-|few
CASSLGGRGTEAFF
TGTGCCAGCAGCTTGGGGGGGCGCGGCACTGAAGCTTTCTTT
>TRBJ2-2|TRBV7-9|-|-
CASNPQGRTGELFF
TGTGCCAGCAACCCACAGGGGAGGACCGGGGAGCTGTTTTTT